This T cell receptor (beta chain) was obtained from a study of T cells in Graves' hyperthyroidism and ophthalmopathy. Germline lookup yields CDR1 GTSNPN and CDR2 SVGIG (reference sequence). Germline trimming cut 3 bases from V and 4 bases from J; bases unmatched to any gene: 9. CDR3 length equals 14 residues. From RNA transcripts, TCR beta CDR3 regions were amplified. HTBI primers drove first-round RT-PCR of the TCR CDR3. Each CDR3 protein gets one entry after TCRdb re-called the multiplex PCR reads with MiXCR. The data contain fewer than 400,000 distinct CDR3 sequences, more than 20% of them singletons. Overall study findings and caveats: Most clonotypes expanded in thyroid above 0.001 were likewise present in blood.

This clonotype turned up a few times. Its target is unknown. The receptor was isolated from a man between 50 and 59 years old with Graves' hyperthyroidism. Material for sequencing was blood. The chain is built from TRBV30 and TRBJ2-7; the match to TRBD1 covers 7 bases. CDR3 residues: CAWRTTGTVYEQYF. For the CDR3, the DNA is TGTGCCTGGAGAACAACCGGGACAGTGTACGAGCAGTACTTC.